The following is a T cell receptor beta chain sequence with its context. Its antigen is currently unknown. V dropped 4 bases and J dropped 0 bases, with 14 bases sitting between them. The germline gives CDR1 SGDLS, CDR2 YYNGEE. This CDR3 has 16 amino acids. Incorporated into the TCR beta cDNA libraries were unique molecular identifiers, which served to reduce PCR and sequencing biases. From the PCR reads, TCRdb called clonotypes with MiXCR, one entry per CDR3 protein. Of about 380,000 distinct CDR3 sequences detected, about a third appear once; the ten largest clones hold around an eighth. This record comes from a study of post-analysis software for immune sequencing data. Study information: There were relapsing-remitting, secondary progressive and progressive-relapsing multiple sclerosis among the disease courses included.

Overall study findings and caveats: Relative to controls, patients with multiple sclerosis showed significantly lower normalized Chao1 diversity. The five TRBV segments detected at higher frequency in patients than in controls included TRBV5-6, TRBV5-1 and TRBV20-1.

Sequenced material: blood. The J gene is TRBJ2-1, the V gene TRBV9; D not certain. This sequence was found in a girl under 18 with multiple sclerosis. This chain's CDR3 is CASSPLGSSSYNEQFF. The CDR3 DNA is TGTGCCAGCAGCCCACTCGGATCTAGCTCCTACAATGAGCAGTTCTTC.